This T cell receptor beta chain is from a study of blood T cell repertoires in COVID-19. Study information: The study drew acute and convalescent COVID-19 samples from the United States, Italy and Spain. PBMCs, B-cell-depleted T cells, or T cells were the source of the cDNA or gDNA that made up the material.

TCRdb's copy holds only in-frame clones and misses some; the assay was immunoSEQ multiplex PCR. The table has 100,000 or so clones, more than 70% seen once. Unmatched junction bases numbered 7, after V lost 7 bases and J lost 4 bases. The germline gives CDR1 SNHLY, CDR2 FYNNEI. The CDR3 totals 14 residues. This TCR was sampled from a woman in her twenties or thirties with acute or convalescent COVID-19. The V call is TRBV2, the J call TRBJ1-5; 7 nucleotides agree with TRBD1. The sequenced sample consisted of peripheral blood. The chain's CDR3 is CASTLRDRNQPQHF. The DNA of the CDR3 is TGTGCCAGCACCCTCCGGGACAGAAATCAGCCCCAGCATTTT.